This record concerns one T cell receptor beta chain sequence. Antigen: not known. This entry belongs to a study of T cells in Graves' hyperthyroidism and ophthalmopathy. Study results and caveats: Clonotypes that were expanded in thyroid above 0.001 mostly appeared in blood too. The model predicted ophthalmopathy a median around 6.5 months before onset. Ophthalmopathy was told apart from stable hyperthyroidism by a 13 V-J model.

This CDR3 has 15 amino acids. V dropped 6 bases and J dropped 6 bases, with 17 bases sitting between them. Germline values: CDR1 SNHLY, CDR2 FYNNEI. From RNA transcripts, TCR beta CDR3 regions were amplified. TCR CDR3 underwent first-round RT-PCR with the HTBI primer set. TCRdb re-analysed the multiplex PCR reads in MiXCR, keeping a single row per CDR3 protein. The table lists 660,000 or so distinct CDR3 sequences, nearly 45% of them singletons. This chain uses TRBV2 with TRBJ2-2; no firm D call. Sequenced: peripheral blood or thyroid tissue (not recorded which). The receptor comes from an adult man with Graves' disease, either hyperthyroidism or ophthalmopathy (not recorded which). The CDR3 DNA reads as TGTGCCAGCAGATCCCGGGCGGCCTGGGCCGGGGAGCTGTTTTTT. Protein sequence: CASRSRAAWAGELFF.